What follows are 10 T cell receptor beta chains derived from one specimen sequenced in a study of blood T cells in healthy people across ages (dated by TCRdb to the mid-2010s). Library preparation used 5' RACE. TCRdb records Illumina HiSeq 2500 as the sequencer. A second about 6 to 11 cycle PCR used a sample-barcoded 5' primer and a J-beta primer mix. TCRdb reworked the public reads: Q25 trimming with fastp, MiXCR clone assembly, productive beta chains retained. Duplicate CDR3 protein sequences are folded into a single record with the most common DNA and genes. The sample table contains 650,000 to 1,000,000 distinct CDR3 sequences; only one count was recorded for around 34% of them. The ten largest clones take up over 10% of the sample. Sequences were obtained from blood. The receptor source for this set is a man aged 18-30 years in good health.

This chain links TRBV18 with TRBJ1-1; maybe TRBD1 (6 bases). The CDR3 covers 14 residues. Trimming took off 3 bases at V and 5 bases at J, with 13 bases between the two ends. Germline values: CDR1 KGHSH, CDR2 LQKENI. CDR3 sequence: CASSPGQTRTEAFF. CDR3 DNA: TGTGCCAGCTCACCTGGACAGACTAGGACTGAAGCTTTCTTT.

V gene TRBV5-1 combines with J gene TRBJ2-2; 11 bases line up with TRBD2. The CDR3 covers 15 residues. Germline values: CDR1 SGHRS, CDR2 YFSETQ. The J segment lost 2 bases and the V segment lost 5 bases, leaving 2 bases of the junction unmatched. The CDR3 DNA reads TGCGCCAGCAGGGGACTAGCGGAAAACACCGGGGAGCTGTTTTTT. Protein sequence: CASRGLAENTGELFF.

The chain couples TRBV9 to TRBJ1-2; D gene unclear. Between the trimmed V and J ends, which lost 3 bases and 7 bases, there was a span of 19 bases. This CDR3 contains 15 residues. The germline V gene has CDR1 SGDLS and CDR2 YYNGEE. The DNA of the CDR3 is TGTGCCAGCAGCGCCAGAAGCGGAACCCCTCGTGGCTACACCTTC. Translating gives CASSARSGTPRGYTF.

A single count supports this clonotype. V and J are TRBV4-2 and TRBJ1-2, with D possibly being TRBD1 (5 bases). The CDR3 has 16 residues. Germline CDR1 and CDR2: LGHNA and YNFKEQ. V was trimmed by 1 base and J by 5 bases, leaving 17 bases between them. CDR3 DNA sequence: TGTGCCAGCAGCCAAGGAATCGGGACCTCGGGGTATGGCTACACCTTC. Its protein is CASSQGIGTSGYGYTF.

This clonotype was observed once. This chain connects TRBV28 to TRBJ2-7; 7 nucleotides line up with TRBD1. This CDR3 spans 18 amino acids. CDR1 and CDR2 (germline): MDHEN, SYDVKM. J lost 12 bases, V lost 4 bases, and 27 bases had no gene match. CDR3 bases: TGTGCCAGCAGTTCAGGCCCCTTACAGGGGTCTGCTGCGTGGGTGCGGTACTTC. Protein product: CASSSGPLQGSAAWVRYF.

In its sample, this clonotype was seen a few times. The CDR3 nucleotides are TGCGCCAGCAGCCAAGATAGGTCGTCAGATACGCAGTATTTT. Amino acid sequence: CASSQDRSSDTQYF. The chain uses TRBV4-3 and TRBJ2-3; no firm D call. Germline V gene data show CDR1 as LGHNA and CDR2 as YSLEER. The V and J ends lost 0 bases and 4 bases respectively, with 8 bases between them. This CDR3 spans 14 amino acids.

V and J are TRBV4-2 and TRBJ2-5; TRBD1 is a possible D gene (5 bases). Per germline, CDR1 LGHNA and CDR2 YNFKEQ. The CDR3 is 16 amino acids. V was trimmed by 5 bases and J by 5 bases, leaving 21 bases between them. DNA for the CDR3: TGTGCCAGCAGCACCAAGTTGTCACAGGCTGGGGAGACCCAGTACTTC. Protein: CASSTKLSQAGETQYF.

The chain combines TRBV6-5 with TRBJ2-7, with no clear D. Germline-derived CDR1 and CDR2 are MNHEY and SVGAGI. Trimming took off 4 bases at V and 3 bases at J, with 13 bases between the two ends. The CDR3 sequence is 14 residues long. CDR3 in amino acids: CASSSRESIYEQYF. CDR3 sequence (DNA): TGTGCCAGCAGTTCTAGGGAATCCATCTACGAGCAGTACTTC.

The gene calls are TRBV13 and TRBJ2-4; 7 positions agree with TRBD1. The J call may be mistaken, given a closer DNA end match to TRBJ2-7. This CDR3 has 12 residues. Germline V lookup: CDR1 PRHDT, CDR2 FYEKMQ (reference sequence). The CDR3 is CASMGQSYEQYF. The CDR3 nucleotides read TGTGCCAGCATGGGACAGTCCTACGAGCAGTACTTC.

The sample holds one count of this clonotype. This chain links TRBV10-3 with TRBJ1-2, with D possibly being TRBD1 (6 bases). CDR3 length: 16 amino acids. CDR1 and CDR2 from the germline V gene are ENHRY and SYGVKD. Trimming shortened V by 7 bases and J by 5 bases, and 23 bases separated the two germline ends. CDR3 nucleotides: TGTGCCATCATGGAGTCGGCCGTCAAGGGGGAGTATGGCTACACCTTC. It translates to CAIMESAVKGEYGYTF.